These 26 T cell receptor beta chains share one sample of origin, sequenced in a study of T cell responses to AZD1222 COVID-19 vaccine. Using immunoSEQ multiplex PCR, the repertoire was profiled, and TCRdb retains in-frame clones only, with some absent. The sample holds around 79,000 clones, around 88% seen once. The sequencing here drew on peripheral blood, taken on day 0 of AZD1222 vaccination. The receptors shown here come from an adult in good health.

This clone was detected only once. The rearrangement links TRBV4-1 to TRBJ1-4; D may be TRBD1 (6 bases). From germline, CDR1 is MGHRA and CDR2 YSYEKL. With 1 base removed from V and 8 bases from J, the gap between germline ends came to 14 bases. The CDR3 sequence is 15 residues long. CDR3 nucleotides: TGCGCCAGCAGCCAAGGTCAGGGGCTGGAGGAAAAACTGTTTTTT. Translating it yields CASSQGQGLEEKLFF.

The chain recombines TRBV11-3 with TRBJ1-1; no clear D. CDR1 SGHNT and CDR2 YENEEA come from the germline V gene. V lost 5 bases and J lost 7, with 11 bases in between. The CDR3 has 12 amino acids. Written as DNA, the CDR3 is TGTGCCAGCAGCGACGAGACAAATGAAGCTTTCTTT. As protein: CASSDETNEAFF.

This clone was recorded once. In nucleotides, the CDR3 is TGCGCCAGCAGCTTGGACTTCCAGGGCAGTTTCGGCGGGGGCACCTATCGCTCCTACGAGCAGTACTTC. Translating it yields CASSLDFQGSFGGGTYRSYEQYF. This rearrangement joins TRBV5-1 to TRBJ2-7; D may be TRBD2 (7 bases). Per the germline V gene, CDR1 is SGHRS and CDR2 is YFSETQ. V was cut by 0 bases and J by 0 bases, with 34 bases left in between. CDR3 size: 23 residues.

The chain employs TRBV7-6 and TRBJ1-1; 8 nucleotides line up with TRBD1. Germline loops: CDR1 SGHVS, CDR2 FNYEAQ. This CDR3 region has 15 residues. V was clipped by 4 bases and J by 6 bases; unmatched bases: 10. CDR3 coding DNA: TGTGCCAGCAGCTCGTACAGGGGGAAAACATCTGAAGCTTTCTTT. It codes for CASSSYRGKTSEAFF.

J is TRBJ2-7 and V is TRBV6-5; the D gene is possibly TRBD2 (6 bases). Germline V lookup: CDR1 MNHEY, CDR2 SVGAGI. The V end was cut by 4 bases, the J end by 6 bases, with 13 bases between. This CDR3 is 13 amino acids long. CDR3 nucleotides: TGTGCCAGCAGTTCACACGGAGGGAGCGAGCAGTACTTC. Translation gives CASSSHGGSEQYF.

The genes are TRBV27 and TRBJ1-5; D may be TRBD1 (5 bases). Between the trimmed V and J ends, which lost 5 bases and 0 bases, there was a span of 11 bases. Looked up from germline, CDR1 is MNHEY and CDR2 is SMNVEV (reference sequence). The CDR3 is 15 amino acids. This CDR3 is CASSGSRDSNQPQHF. CDR3 bases: TGTGCCAGCAGTGGTTCCAGGGATAGCAATCAGCCCCAGCATTTT.

V and J are TRBV19 and TRBJ1-5, with D possibly matching TRBD1 (5 bases). From germline, CDR1 is LNHDA and CDR2 SQIVND (reference sequence). V was cut by 6 bases and J by 6 bases, with 15 bases left in between. The CDR3 spans 14 residues. The CDR3 protein is CASSPGGDRQPQHF. The CDR3 DNA sequence: TGTGCCAGTAGCCCGGGGGGGGATCGTCAGCCCCAGCATTTT.

The chain couples TRBV27 to TRBJ1-2, with D maybe TRBD1 (6 bases). Trimming removed 5 bases from V and 0 bases from J, with 7 bases in between. Germline CDR1 is MNHEY and CDR2 is SMNVEV (reference sequence). The length of the CDR3 is 13 residues. For the CDR3, the DNA is TGTGCCAGCAGTGGACAGTCTAACTATGGCTACACCTTC. Encoded protein: CASSGQSNYGYTF.

CDR3 coding DNA: TGTGCCAGCAGCTCCCCCCCCCGCCAGGGAGGCAAAAACATTCAGTACTTC. Its translation is CASSSPPRQGGKNIQYF. The J gene is TRBJ2-4, the V gene TRBV7-8, with D perhaps matching TRBD2 (6 bases). The CDR3 is 17 residues long. Trimming removed 4 bases from V and 3 bases from J, with 19 bases in between. In germline, CDR1 is SGHVS, CDR2 FQNEAQ.

The rearrangement joins TRBV11-2 to TRBJ2-7; D is possibly TRBD1 or TRBD2 (5 bases each). The V gene lost 4 bases and the J gene lost 2 bases, with 18 bases spanning the gap. The CDR3 totals 16 residues. Germline CDR1 reads SGHAT; CDR2 reads FQNNGV. CDR3 DNA: TGTGCCAGCAGCTCGTGGCAGGGAGCCCTGGCCTACGAGCAGTACTTC. Its protein is CASSSWQGALAYEQYF.

The rearrangement uses TRBV6-5 and TRBJ2-1, with TRBD2 identical over 13 bases. The germline V gene encodes CDR1 MNHEY and CDR2 SVGAGI. The CDR3 has 14 residues. Trimming at V came to 6 bases and at J to 7 bases, leaving 3 bases not matched to a gene. CDR3 sequence (DNA): TGTGCCAGCAGAACGGGACTAGCGGGGAATGAGCAGTTCTTC. It codes for CASRTGLAGNEQFF.

CDR3 nucleotide sequence: TGCGCCAGCAGTGATGCCAGCTCTAATGAAAAACTGTTTTTT. It specifies CASSDASSNEKLFF. The genes are TRBV10-2 and TRBJ1-4; D is ambiguous. The germline V gene encodes CDR1 WSHSY and CDR2 SAAADI. Trimming removed 3 bases from V and 3 bases from J, with 8 bases in between. This CDR3 comprises 14 residues.

The rearrangement joins TRBV12-3 or TRBV12-4 to TRBJ2-1, with 7 nucleotides matching TRBD1. The CDR3 has 13 residues. Trimming at V came to 8 bases and at J to 6 bases, leaving 7 bases not matched to a gene. The DNA of the CDR3 is TGTGCCAGCCACCGGACAGGATTCAATGAGCAGTTCTTC. Residues: CASHRTGFNEQFF.

The V call is TRBV28, the J call TRBJ2-7, with D uncertain. Trimming took 5 bases from V and 4 from J, leaving 12 bases between them. The CDR3 is 13 amino acids. Germline values: CDR1 MDHEN, CDR2 SYDVKM. The CDR3 sequence is CASSPASDYEQYF. CDR3 coding DNA: TGTGCCAGCAGTCCAGCTTCGGATTACGAGCAGTACTTC. Filled out from reference TRBV28 and TRBJ2-7, the complete variable domain reads DVKVTQSSRYLVKRTGEKVFLECVQDMDHENMFWYRQDPGLGLRLIYFSYDVKMKEKGDIPEGYSVSREKKERFSLILESASTNQTSMYLCASSPASDYEQYFGPGTRLTVT.

The V call is TRBV28, the J call TRBJ1-4; D is perhaps TRBD1 (6 bases). Germline CDR1 and CDR2: MDHEN and SYDVKM. This CDR3 is built from 13 residues. Trimming took off 7 bases at V and 6 bases at J, with 12 bases between the two ends. In DNA form, the CDR3 reads TGTGCCAGCAATTACCGGGGGCATGAAAAACTGTTTTTT. Its protein is CASNYRGHEKLFF.

The chain recombines TRBV19 with TRBJ2-2; D perhaps matches TRBD2 (6 bases). Germline V gene lookup returns CDR1 LNHDA and CDR2 SQIVND (reference sequence). The CDR3 is 13 amino acids. V was pared by 2 bases and J by 5 bases, with 6 bases between. In DNA form, the CDR3 reads TGTGCCAGTAGTATACGGGGGACCGGGGAGCTGTTTTTT. Encoded protein: CASSIRGTGELFF.

The gene calls are TRBV11-3 and TRBJ2-1, with TRBD2 matching 10 bases. V gave up 2 bases and J gave up 9 bases; unmatched junction bases: 7. Germline assignment: CDR1 SGHNT and CDR2 YENEEA. The CDR3 is 15 amino acids. The CDR3 spells CASSLQAGGLGEQFF. The CDR3 DNA reads as TGTGCCAGCAGCTTACAAGCGGGAGGGTTAGGTGAGCAGTTCTTC. Filled out from reference TRBV11-3 and TRBJ2-1, the complete variable domain reads EAGVVQSPRYKIIEKKQPVAFWCNPISGHNTLYWYLQNLGQGPELLIRYENEEAVDDSQLPKDRFSAERLKGVDSTLKIQPAELGDSAVYLCASSLQAGGLGEQFFGPGTRLTVL.

The rearrangement links TRBV11-2 to TRBJ1-3; tentatively, D is TRBD1 (5 bases). Per germline, CDR1 SGHAT and CDR2 FQNNGV. The CDR3 runs to 15 residues. Trimming stripped 5 bases from V and 0 bases from J, with 11 bases between. This CDR3 is CASSRTSSSGNTIYF. The CDR3 nucleotides are TGTGCCAGCAGCCGGACATCCAGCTCTGGAAACACCATATATTTT.

The rearrangement joins TRBV10-3 to TRBJ2-3; maybe TRBD1 (6 bases). The CDR3 is made up of 12 amino acids. Trimming shortened V by 4 bases and J by 6 bases, and 8 bases separated the two germline ends. CDR1 ENHRY and CDR2 SYGVKD come from the germline V gene. CDR3 in amino acids: CAISARGDTQYF. The DNA for the CDR3 is TGTGCCATCAGTGCCAGGGGCGATACGCAGTATTTT.

The CDR3 protein is CASSQGTSGTRSYEQYF. The CDR3, as DNA: TGCGCCAGCAGCCAGGGGACTAGCGGGACCAGGTCCTACGAGCAGTACTTC. The rearrangement uses TRBV5-1 and TRBJ2-7, with 13 positions matching TRBD2. The V and J ends lost 4 bases and 1 base, in that order; junction bases with no gene match: 8. Germline CDR1 reads SGHRS; CDR2 reads YFSETQ. The CDR3 spans 17 residues.

This clone was recorded only once. The chain employs TRBV5-4 and TRBJ1-2, with 9 bases identical to TRBD1. The CDR3 is made up of 13 amino acids. Germline CDR1 reads SGHNT; CDR2 reads YYREEE (reference sequence). After removal of 4 bases from V and 8 bases from J, the junction contained 6 bases not matched to a gene. This CDR3 reads CASSNTGGDGYTF. CDR3 DNA: TGTGCCAGCAGCAACACAGGGGGCGACGGCTACACCTTC.

The chain has TRBV5-1 and TRBJ1-2; weak D call: TRBD1 (5 bases). Trimming removed 0 bases from V and 5 bases from J, with 11 bases in between. This CDR3 has 14 residues. The V gene's germline CDR1 is SGHRS and CDR2 YFSETQ. The CDR3 here is CASSLDRGLYGYTF. CDR3 bases: TGCGCCAGCAGCTTGGATCGGGGCCTGTATGGCTACACCTTC.

The chain uses TRBV19 and TRBJ2-5, with 7 bases aligning to TRBD1. Per the germline V gene, CDR1 is LNHDA and CDR2 is SQIVND (reference sequence). The CDR3 has 14 amino acids. Losses at the gene ends were 4 bases for V and 1 base for J; bases not matched to a gene: 3. Here the CDR3 DNA reads TGTGCCAGTAGTAGGGACAGCCGCCAAGAGACCCAGTACTTC. It yields the protein CASSRDSRQETQYF.

The V call is TRBV15, the J call TRBJ2-7; 9 bases align to TRBD1. J gave up 5 bases and V 0 bases, and 5 bases lay outside the gene matches. The CDR3 runs to 15 residues. The germline CDR1 and CDR2 sequences are LNHNV and YYDKDF (reference sequence). CDR3 sequence (DNA): TGTGCCACCAGCAGAGACCCCGGGACAGGGAACGAGCAGTACTTC. It is translated as CATSRDPGTGNEQYF. Variable domain in full (rest from reference TRBV15 and TRBJ2-7): DAMVIQNPRYQVTQFGKPVTLSCSQTLNHNVMYWYQQKSSQAPKLLFHYYDKDFNNEADTPDNFQSRRPNTSFCFLDIRSPGLGDTAMYLCATSRDPGTGNEQYFGPGTRLTVT.

The chain recombines TRBV3-1 (or the pseudogene TRBV3-2) with TRBJ2-1, with D perhaps matching TRBD1 (5 bases). V dropped 0 bases and J dropped 3 bases, with 12 bases sitting between them. The V gene's germline CDR1 is LGHDT and CDR2 YNNKEL (reference sequence). There are 16 residues in the CDR3. The CDR3 sequence is CASSQEGDGSYNEQFF. The CDR3 DNA reads TGTGCCAGCAGCCAAGAAGGGGATGGCAGCTACAATGAGCAGTTCTTC.

The chain uses TRBV29-1 and TRBJ2-1; D might be TRBD1 (6 bases). Germline CDR1 and CDR2: SQVTM and ANQGSEA. The V end lost 6 bases, the J end lost 2 bases, and 14 bases lay between the germline ends. This CDR3 has 14 residues. The CDR3 protein is CSVAGTKAYNEQFF. CDR3 bases: TGCAGCGTCGCCGGGACAAAGGCCTACAATGAGCAGTTCTTC.